Presented here are 2 T cell receptor beta chains from one specimen sequenced in a study of shared clonotypes between healthy human individuals. Naive CD8 cells lacked CD45RO, underwent positive selection for CCR7 and left out terminally differentiated effector memory CD45RA+ cells. The method was immunoSEQ multiplex PCR; TCRdb's version includes in-frame clones alone and lacks a portion of them. The table records 2 million to 2.5 million clones, roughly 91% of them present only once. The material sequenced was naive CD8+ T cells from PBMCs. All receptors derive from a man in his late teens or twenties in good health. Some clones in this sample may be carry-over from other donors' samples.

This chain joins TRBV6-5 and TRBJ2-1; tentative D call: TRBD2 (6 bases). The V and J ends lost 2 bases and 6 bases respectively, with 11 bases between them. The germline gives CDR1 MNHEY, CDR2 SVGAGI. The CDR3 is 14 amino acids. The CDR3 coding sequence is TGTGCCAGCAGTTACGGCGGGGTGGGCAATGAGCAGTTCTTC. Encoded protein: CASSYGGVGNEQFF.

Of note for this clone: At the DNA level, this CDR3 is encoded by other sequences in the same sample as well. The V and J genes are TRBV27 and TRBJ2-7, with D possibly matching TRBD2 (6 bases). The CDR3 is made up of 12 amino acids. The germline V and J ends were trimmed by 5 bases and 2 bases, with 7 bases remaining between them. The V gene's germline CDR1 is MNHEY and CDR2 SMNVEV (reference sequence). CDR3 nucleotide sequence: TGTGCCAGCAGTGGAGGGCCCTACGAGCAGTACTTC. Encoded protein: CASSGGPYEQYF.